The clone carrying this T cell receptor beta chain was detected ten times or more. Per the germline V gene, CDR1 is SGHTA and CDR2 is FQGTGA. The CDR3 totals 16 residues. V shed 2 bases, J shed 1 base, and the junction held 7 bases outside the gene matches. This sample was included in a study of T cells in Graves' hyperthyroidism and ophthalmopathy. Regions amplified from RNA transcripts were the TCR beta CDR3 regions. In the first-round RT-PCR of the TCR CDR3, the HTBI primer set was used. MiXCR, run by TCRdb on the multiplex PCR reads, gives a single entry per CDR3 protein. The sample has a few hundred thousand distinct CDR3 sequences, more than 11% seen once.

The V and J genes are TRBV7-3 and TRBJ1-2; 7 bases match TRBD1. This TCR came from a woman in her twenties or thirties with Graves' hyperthyroidism that later progressed to Graves' ophthalmopathy. Material: blood. CDR3 bases: TGTGCCAGCAGCTTATCCACCACAGGGGATAACTATGGCTACACCTTC. Amino acid sequence: CASSLSTTGDNYGYTF.